This T cell receptor (beta chain) was documented in a study of blood T cell repertoires in COVID-19 (dated by TCRdb to about 2020). About the investigation overall: Collaborator samples came from the United States, Italy and Spain and covered acute and convalescent phases of COVID-19. The material from the prospective study consisted of cDNA or gDNA derived from T cells, B-cell-depleted T cells, or PBMCs. The dataset comprised deeply sampled blood TCRbeta repertoires from subjects exposed to, actively infected with, or recovered from COVID-19. A freely available public database, intended as a resource for researchers studying the immune response to SARS-CoV-2, is where the repertoires were released. Samples came from the ongoing ImmuneRACE study (first 160 participants) plus 1,254 subjects from 6 global collaborators. The sample metadata nearly always contained a de-identified subject ID, COVID-19 status, age in years and sex. Where available, HLA class I and class II types were taken from metadata supplied by the sample provider and were not determined by assay-based typing. What the research found in general, with its limitations: The quantity of clinical and demographic metadata differed by source and by participant and was supplied without curation.

About this clone itself: Its antigen has not been determined. Base-call qualities are not available, and no considerably larger clone is one nucleotide away.

The immunoSEQ Assay, a bias-controlled multiplex PCR, was used to amplify TCRbeta CDR3 regions from genomic DNA. As for how the authors treated the data: The number of nucleated cells in each sample was estimated from the amplification of reference gene primers within the assay. To quantify the absolute abundance of each unique TCRbeta CDR3 rearrangement, sequence reads were collapsed and filtered. For each sample, productive Simpson clonality was calculated as the square root of Simpson's diversity index across productive rearrangements. In TCRdb, the immuneACCESS table is reduced to in-frame sequences with V and J assigned. These tables do not hold every clone; where another copy was compared, an unresolved V gene accounts for under half, and the others remain unexplained. That table is the source of V, J and clone size, and D and trimming were worked out from the DNA. Recorded for this sample are roughly 160,000 clones; 79% of them occurred a single time. Of the sample, 8.1% falls within the top ten clones.

The germline V gene provides CDR1 ENHRY and CDR2 SYGVKD. V is pared back by 2 bases and J by 2 bases, with 10 bases lying between the germline termini. From the cysteine up to the phenylalanine, the CDR3 has a length of 15 residues. The read is trimmed to its CDR3 DNA, 45 bases read in frame from base 1. At one collaborating source in Seattle, patients were enrolled during active infection and were followed longitudinally through the course of disease. Each collaborating institution followed its own protocols to collect whole blood in K2EDTA tubes. For TCRbeta analysis, collaborators shipped samples in one of three forms: frozen whole blood, isolated PBMCs, or DNA extracted from either of those sample types.

The sequence derives from a woman aged 55-70 years with COVID-19, enrolled during active disease. The sequenced sample consisted of peripheral blood. The rearranged segments are TRBV10-3 and TRBJ1-5; the D gene is not confidently resolved. The CDR3 reads CAISEGGPGNQPQHF. The nucleotides read TGTGCCATCAGTGAGGGAGGGCCGGGCAATCAGCCCCAGCATTTT.